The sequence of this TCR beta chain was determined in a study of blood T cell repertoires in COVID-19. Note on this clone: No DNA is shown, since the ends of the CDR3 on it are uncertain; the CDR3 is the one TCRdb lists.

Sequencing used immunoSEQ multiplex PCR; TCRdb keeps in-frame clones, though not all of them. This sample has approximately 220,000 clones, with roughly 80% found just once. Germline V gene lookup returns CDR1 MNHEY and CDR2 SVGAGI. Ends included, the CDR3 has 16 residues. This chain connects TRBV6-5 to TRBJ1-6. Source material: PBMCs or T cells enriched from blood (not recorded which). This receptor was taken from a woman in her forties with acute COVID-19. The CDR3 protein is CASSSSGGHYSSPLHF.